This entry describes one TCR beta chain. Its antigen is not identified. This sample was included in a study of chemoradiotherapy in HPV16-positive cancers. Points from the study as a whole: For HPV16-positive patients, expanding HPV-responsive T cells associated with longer recurrence-free survival. Functional assays defining HPV-specific T cells used only a couple of HPV16-positive patients. Candidate HPV-specific clones and E7-related TCR motifs grew in tumor during treatment.

Repeated repertoire sampling spanned the course of chemoradiotherapy. Using immunoSEQ multiplex PCR, the repertoire was profiled, and TCRdb retains in-frame clones only, with some absent. The sample holds 8,300 or so clones, roughly 71% seen once. The receptor was isolated from a human donor with HPV-associated anogenital cancer. This material consisted of tumor tissue, taken from a patient who underwent chemoradiotherapy.

The CDR3: CASSSYERGTDTQYF. The CDR3, as DNA: TGTGCCAGCAGCTCGTACGAACGGGGCACAGATACGCAGTATTTT. The rearrangement uses TRBV11-3 and TRBJ2-3; D gene ambiguous. The CDR3 contains 15 residues. Germline V gene data show CDR1 as SGHNT and CDR2 as YENEEA. V was trimmed by 4 bases and J by 1 base, leaving 12 bases between them. Complete variable domain (other parts from reference TRBV11-3 and TRBJ2-3): EAGVVQSPRYKIIEKKQPVAFWCNPISGHNTLYWYLQNLGQGPELLIRYENEEAVDDSQLPKDRFSAERLKGVDSTLKIQPAELGDSAVYLCASSSYERGTDTQYFGPGTRLTVL.